The T cell receptor beta chain described here comes from a study of Ad26.COV2.S vaccination and SARS-CoV-2 variants. Turning to the study itself: Sample donor was a member of the COV1001 Ad26.COV2.S trial arm.

The CDR3 is 13 amino acids. The germline CDR1 and CDR2 sequences are SGHVS and FQNEAQ. V lost 8 bases to trimming and J lost 1 base, with 11 bases between them. The treatment: 15 to 20 received Ad26.COV2.S at low or high dose, single or two shots; roughly five received placebo; per-sample allocation not given. Collection of samples fell on day 63 after the first vaccine or placebo injection. This table comes from immunoSEQ multiplex PCR, and its TCRdb copy is limited to in-frame clones, with some not included. The sample records about 480,000 clones, around nine tenths being singletons. The sample here was peripheral blood, taken in a trial of Ad26.COV2.S vaccine versus placebo. The genes are TRBV7-8 and TRBJ2-5; possible D gene TRBD1, 6 bases. This receptor was identified in a person between 18 and 59 years old who received the Ad26.COV2.S COVID-19 vaccine or a placebo. The CDR3 DNA is TGTGCCAGCGGGGGCGGGCCCCAAGAGACCCAGTACTTC. The encoded protein is CASGGGPQETQYF.